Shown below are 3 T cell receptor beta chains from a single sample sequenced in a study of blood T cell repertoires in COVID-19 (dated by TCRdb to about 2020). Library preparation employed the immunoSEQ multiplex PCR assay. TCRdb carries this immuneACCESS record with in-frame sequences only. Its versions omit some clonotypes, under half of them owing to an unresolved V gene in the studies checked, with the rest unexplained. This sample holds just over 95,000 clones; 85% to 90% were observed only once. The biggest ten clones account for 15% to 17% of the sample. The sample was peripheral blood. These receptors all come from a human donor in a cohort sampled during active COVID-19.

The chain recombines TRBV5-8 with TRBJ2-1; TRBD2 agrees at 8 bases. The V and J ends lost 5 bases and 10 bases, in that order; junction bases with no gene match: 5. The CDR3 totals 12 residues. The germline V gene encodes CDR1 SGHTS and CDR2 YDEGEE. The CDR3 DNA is TGTGCCAGCAGAGGCGGGAGGTTAGAGCAGTTCTTC. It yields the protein CASRGGRLEQFF.

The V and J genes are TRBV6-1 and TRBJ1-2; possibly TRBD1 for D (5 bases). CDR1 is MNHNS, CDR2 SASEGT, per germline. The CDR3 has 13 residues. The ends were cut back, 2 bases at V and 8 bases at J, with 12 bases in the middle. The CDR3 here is CASSESWQGGYTF. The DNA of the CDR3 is TGTGCCAGCAGTGAAAGTTGGCAGGGAGGCTACACCTTC.

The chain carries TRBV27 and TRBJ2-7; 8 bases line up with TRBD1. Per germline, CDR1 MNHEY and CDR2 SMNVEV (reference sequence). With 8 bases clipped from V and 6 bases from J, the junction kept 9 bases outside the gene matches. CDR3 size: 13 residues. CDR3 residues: CASGLRDRREQYF. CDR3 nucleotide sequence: TGTGCCAGCGGCCTCCGGGACAGGCGCGAGCAGTACTTC.